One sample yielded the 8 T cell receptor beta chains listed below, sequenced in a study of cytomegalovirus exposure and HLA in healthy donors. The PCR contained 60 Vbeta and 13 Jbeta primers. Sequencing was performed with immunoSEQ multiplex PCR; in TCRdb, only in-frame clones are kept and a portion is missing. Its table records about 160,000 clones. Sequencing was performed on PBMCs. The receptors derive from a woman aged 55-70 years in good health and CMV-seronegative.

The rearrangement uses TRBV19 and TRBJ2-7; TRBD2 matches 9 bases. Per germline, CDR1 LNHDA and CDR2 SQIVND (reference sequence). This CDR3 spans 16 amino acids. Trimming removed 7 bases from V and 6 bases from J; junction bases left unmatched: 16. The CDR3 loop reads CASNAKSTPGLAEQYF. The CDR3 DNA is TGTGCCAGTAATGCCAAATCGACTCCGGGACTAGCCGAGCAGTACTTC.

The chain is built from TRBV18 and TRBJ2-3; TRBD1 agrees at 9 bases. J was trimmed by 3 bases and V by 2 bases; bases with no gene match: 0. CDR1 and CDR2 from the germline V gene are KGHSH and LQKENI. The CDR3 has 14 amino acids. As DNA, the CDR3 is TGTGCCAGCTCACCAGGGACAGGGACAGATACGCAGTATTTT. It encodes CASSPGTGTDTQYF.

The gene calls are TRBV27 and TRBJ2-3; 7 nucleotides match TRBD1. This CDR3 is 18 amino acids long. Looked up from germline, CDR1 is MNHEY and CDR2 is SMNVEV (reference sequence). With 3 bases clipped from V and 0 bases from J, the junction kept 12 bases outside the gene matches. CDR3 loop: CASSFTRPTGASTDTQYF. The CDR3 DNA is TGTGCCAGCAGTTTTACCCGCCCAACAGGGGCCAGCACAGATACGCAGTATTTT.

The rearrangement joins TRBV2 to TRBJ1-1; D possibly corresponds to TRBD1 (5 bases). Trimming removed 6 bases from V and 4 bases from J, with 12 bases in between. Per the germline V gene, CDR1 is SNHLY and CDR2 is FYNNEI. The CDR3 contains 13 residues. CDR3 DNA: TGTGCCAGCAGGTCGGGGGTGAGCACTGAAGCTTTCTTT. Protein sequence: CASRSGVSTEAFF.

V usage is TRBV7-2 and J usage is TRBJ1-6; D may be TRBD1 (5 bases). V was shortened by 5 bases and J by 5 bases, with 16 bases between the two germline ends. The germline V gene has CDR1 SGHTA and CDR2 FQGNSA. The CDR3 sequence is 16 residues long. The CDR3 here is CASSHGGVWDNSPLHF. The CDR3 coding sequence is TGTGCCAGCAGCCACGGAGGGGTTTGGGATAATTCACCCCTCCACTTT.

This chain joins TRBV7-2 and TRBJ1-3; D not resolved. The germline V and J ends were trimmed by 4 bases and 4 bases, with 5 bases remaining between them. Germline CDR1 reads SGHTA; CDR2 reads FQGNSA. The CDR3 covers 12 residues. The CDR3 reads CASSSRGNTIYF. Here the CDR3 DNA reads TGTGCCAGCAGCTCTAGGGGAAACACCATATATTTT. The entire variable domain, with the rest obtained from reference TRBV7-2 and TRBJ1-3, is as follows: GAGVSQSPSNKVTEKGKDVELRCDPISGHTALYWYRQSLGQGLEFLIYFQGNSAPDKSGLPSDRFSAERTGGSVSTLTIQRTQQEDSAVYLCASSSRGNTIYFGEGSWLTVV.

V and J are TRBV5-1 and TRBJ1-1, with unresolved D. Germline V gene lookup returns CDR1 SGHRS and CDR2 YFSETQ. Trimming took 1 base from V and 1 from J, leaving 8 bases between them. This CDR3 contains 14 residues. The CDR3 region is CASSLSQANTEAFF. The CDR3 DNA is TGCGCCAGCAGCTTGTCGCAGGCGAACACTGAAGCTTTCTTT. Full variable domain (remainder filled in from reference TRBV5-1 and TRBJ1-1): KAGVTQTPRYLIKTRGQQVTLSCSPISGHRSVSWYQQTPGQGLQFLFEYFSETQRNKGNFPGRFSGRQFSNSRSEMNVSTLELGDSALYLCASSLSQANTEAFFGQGTRLTVV.

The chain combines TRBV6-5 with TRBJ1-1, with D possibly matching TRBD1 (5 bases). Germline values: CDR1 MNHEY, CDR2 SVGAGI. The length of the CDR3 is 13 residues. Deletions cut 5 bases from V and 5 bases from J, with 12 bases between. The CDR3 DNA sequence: TGTGCCAGCAGTGCCCAGGGTCAAACTGAAGCTTTCTTT. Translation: CASSAQGQTEAFF.